This record looks at one T cell receptor (beta chain) sequence and its context. Its antigen is unknown. Via 5' RACE with UMI labels, TRB cDNA libraries were prepared. TCRdb reanalyzed the 5' RACE reads and collapses them to one entry per CDR3 protein, without DNA. The sample data list around 88,000 distinct CDR3 sequences. Germline assignment: CDR1 MDHEN and CDR2 SYDVKM. The CDR3 length is 14 residues. This entry comes from a study of CXCR3-negative and CXCR3-positive naive CD8 T cells. The wider study: Each library held about 1.5 +/- 0.3 million TRB reads, 130 million to 150 million in total.

Findings and caveats of the study: The TRB CDR3s that CXCR3-positive naive cells carried were more hydrophobic than those of CXCR3-negative naive cells.

The chain joins TRBV28 to TRBJ2-7; TCRdb's D gene call, TRBD2, goes unchecked for lack of DNA. Sample: naive CXCR3+ CD8+ T cells from blood. Subset noted: CD45RO-CCR7+CD27+CD95- naive CD8+ T cells expressing CXCR3 (TNR3+). The receptor was derived from a human donor in good health. Some clones in this sample may be carry-over from other donors' samples. The CDR3: CASSSRLEVGEQYF.